Only one count was recorded for the clone carrying this T cell receptor (beta chain). V was clipped by 7 bases and J by 3 bases; unmatched bases: 11. Germline-derived CDR1 and CDR2 are SGHRS and YFSETQ. CDR3 length equals 16 residues. TCRdb's table, derived via immunoSEQ multiplex PCR, lists solely in-frame clones and lacks some. The sample lists 65,000 to 90,000 clones; roughly 90% were seen once. The data stem from a study of technical replicates of blood from four donors. Sequencing was done on a sample of T cells isolated from PBMCs. This sequence joins TRBV5-1 and TRBJ1-1; 11 positions agree with TRBD1. The origin of this receptor is a human donor in good health. The CDR3 here is CASFPGTGGWDTEAFF. As DNA, the CDR3 is TGCGCCAGCTTCCCGGGGACAGGGGGATGGGACACTGAAGCTTTCTTT.